These 32 T cell receptor beta chains came from one sample sequenced in a study of T cell repertoires in cytomegalovirus infection. TCRdb re-derived calls from the reads in MiXCR, one entry per CDR3 protein. The profile shows more than 400,000 distinct CDR3 sequences, about 26% of them singletons. Material: PBMCs. The receptors were sampled from a human donor in good health (CMV status not recorded). Some clones in this sample may be carry-over from other donors' samples.

J is TRBJ2-3 and V is TRBV6-5; possible D gene TRBD2, 5 bases. The germline gives CDR1 MNHEY, CDR2 SVGAGI. V lost 5 bases and J 7 bases, leaving 13 bases between the germline ends. The CDR3 extends over 13 amino acids. CDR3 sequence reads: CASSKLPGNTQYF. The CDR3, as DNA: TGTGCCAGCAGTAAGCTTCCGGGGAATACGCAGTATTTT.

This clonotype was seen only a few times. CDR3 sequence: CASSVRPSGRGGNEQFF. As DNA, the CDR3 is TGTGCCAGCAGTGTTAGGCCTAGCGGGAGAGGTGGGAATGAGCAGTTCTTC. The rearrangement uses TRBV2 and TRBJ2-1, with 10 bases that match TRBD2. V was clipped by 4 bases and J by 7 bases; unmatched bases: 13. The germline gives CDR1 SNHLY, CDR2 FYNNEI. CDR3 size: 17 residues.

The chain carries TRBV10-3 and TRBJ2-7, with D unclear. CDR3 length: 14 amino acids. V shed 2 bases and J shed 6 bases, with 14 bases lying between them. CDR1 is ENHRY and CDR2 is SYGVKD in the germline V gene. The CDR3 protein is CAISEGPQGPEQYF. In nucleotides, the CDR3 is TGTGCCATCAGTGAGGGTCCCCAAGGGCCCGAGCAGTACTTC.

The chain links TRBV5-1 to TRBJ2-1; no definite D call. CDR3 length: 15 amino acids. Per germline, CDR1 SGHRS and CDR2 YFSETQ. The ends were cut back, 5 bases at V and 0 bases at J, with 12 bases in the middle. The CDR3 bases are TGCGCCAGCAGATGGGTCTTTCCCTCCTACAATGAGCAGTTCTTC. Protein: CASRWVFPSYNEQFF. The whole variable domain, filled in from reference TRBV5-1 and TRBJ2-1, reads KAGVTQTPRYLIKTRGQQVTLSCSPISGHRSVSWYQQTPGQGLQFLFEYFSETQRNKGNFPGRFSGRQFSNSRSEMNVSTLELGDSALYLCASRWVFPSYNEQFFGPGTRLTVL.

Concerning this clonotype: This clone may be a read error of a much larger clone one base away. The chain has TRBV5-6 and TRBJ1-2, with D maybe TRBD1 (6 bases). Trimming removed 2 bases at V and 3 bases at J, with 8 bases between. The CDR3 loop spans 13 amino acids. Germline values: CDR1 SGHDT, CDR2 YYEEEE. CDR3 DNA sequence: TGTGCCAGCAGCTTAGACAGGCACTATGGCTACACCTTC. This gives the protein CASSLDRHYGYTF.

The table lists this clonotype with many counts. V is TRBV7-2 and J is TRBJ2-5; D remains unclear. Trimming took off 4 bases at V and 5 bases at J, with 11 bases between the two ends. The V gene's germline CDR1 is SGHTA and CDR2 FQGNSA. The CDR3 is made up of 13 amino acids. The CDR3 DNA reads TGTGCCAGCAGCTCCGCATTCGGGGAGACCCAGTACTTC. Its translation is CASSSAFGETQYF. Full variable domain (rest looked up from reference TRBV7-2 and TRBJ2-5): GAGVSQSPSNKVTEKGKDVELRCDPISGHTALYWYRQSLGQGLEFLIYFQGNSAPDKSGLPSDRFSAERTGGSVSTLTIQRTQQEDSAVYLCASSSAFGETQYFGPGTRLLVL.

The V and J genes are TRBV7-3 and TRBJ1-2; D gene ambiguous. The germline V and J ends were trimmed by 5 bases and 3 bases, with 10 bases remaining between them. This CDR3 is built from 13 residues. The V gene's germline CDR1 is SGHTA and CDR2 FQGTGA. As DNA, the CDR3 is TGTGCCAGCAGCCGAGGGCCGGACTATGGCTACACCTTC. Translated: CASSRGPDYGYTF.

The gene calls are TRBV5-6 and TRBJ2-7, with D uncertain. CDR3 length equals 13 residues. Germline loops: CDR1 SGHDT, CDR2 YYEEEE. Trimming pared 3 bases from V and 3 bases from J, leaving 10 bases between. For the CDR3, the DNA is TGTGCCAGCAGCTCCGGACCCTACTACGAGCAGTACGTC. This translates into CASSSGPYYEQYV.

The genes are TRBV30 and TRBJ2-7; D remains unclear. Germline CDR1 is GTSNPN and CDR2 is SVGIG (reference sequence). The V end lost 0 bases, the J end lost 5 bases, and 14 bases lay between the germline ends. The CDR3 loop spans 14 amino acids. CDR3 bases: TGTGCCTGGAGTGTACTGGGTGCTAAGGACGAGCAGTACTTC. Protein product: CAWSVLGAKDEQYF.

The CDR3 DNA reads as TGCAGCGTTGTCCTCGCGGACAATGAGCAGTTCTTC. It codes for CSVVLADNEQFF. This chain links TRBV29-1 with TRBJ2-1; D is unclear. Between the trimmed V and J ends, which lost 4 bases and 5 bases, there was a span of 9 bases. Germline V lookup: CDR1 SQVTM, CDR2 ANQGSEA. There are 12 residues in the CDR3.

The chain carries TRBV29-1 and TRBJ2-3; D may be TRBD1 (5 bases). Germline lookup yields CDR1 SQVTM and CDR2 ANQGSEA. This CDR3 is built from 15 residues. V lost 5 bases and J lost 5, with 20 bases in between. CDR3 loop: CSVTMTASRGDTQYF. CDR3 nucleotide sequence: TGCAGCGTTACAATGACAGCCTCAAGGGGAGATACGCAGTATTTT.

This chain joins TRBV6-2 or TRBV6-3 and TRBJ1-5; D unclear. Germline-derived CDR1 and CDR2 are MNHEY and SVGEGT. Trimming took 6 bases from V and 1 from J, leaving 7 bases between them. The CDR3 has 13 amino acids. CDR3 residues: CASRTFSNQPQHF. The DNA of the CDR3 is TGTGCCAGCAGAACATTCAGCAATCAGCCCCAGCATTTT.

V gene TRBV4-2 combines with J gene TRBJ1-5; 7 nucleotides match TRBD1. This CDR3 spans 15 amino acids. J was trimmed by 0 bases and V by 4 bases; bases with no gene match: 3. CDR1 is LGHNA, CDR2 YNFKEQ, per germline. In nucleotides, the CDR3 is TGTGCCAGCAGCCGCGGGGACAGTAGCAATCAGCCCCAGCATTTT. Translating it yields CASSRGDSSNQPQHF.

This clonotype was observed a few times. This sequence joins TRBV7-2 and TRBJ2-1, with D possibly matching TRBD2 (6 bases). Trimming removed 6 bases from V and 15 bases from J, with 18 bases in between. CDR3 length: 12 amino acids. From germline, CDR1 is SGHTA and CDR2 FQGNSA. CDR3 in amino acids: CASSSIGSGRFF. In DNA, the CDR3 is TGTGCCAGCAGTTCGATCGGTAGCGGAAGGTTCTTC.

The chain couples TRBV4-1 to TRBJ1-1; D gene uncertain. V shed 4 bases and J shed 0 bases, with 18 bases lying between them. Germline V lookup: CDR1 MGHRA, CDR2 YSYEKL. This CDR3 spans 17 amino acids. The CDR3 here is CASSRERFGSMNTEAFF. The DNA for the CDR3 is TGCGCCAGCAGCCGGGAACGTTTCGGATCCATGAACACTGAAGCTTTCTTT.

The table lists this clonotype with a few counts. V usage is TRBV7-2 and J usage is TRBJ2-1, with a possible D match to TRBD1 (6 bases). The V end lost 4 bases, the J end lost 8 bases, and 9 bases lay between the germline ends. The CDR3 consists of 12 residues. CDR1 is SGHTA, CDR2 FQGNSA, per germline. The CDR3 DNA reads TGTGCCAGCAGCTGGGGGCGGTATGAGCAGTTCTTC. Protein sequence: CASSWGRYEQFF.

This chain uses TRBV14 with TRBJ1-1; D might be TRBD1 (6 bases). The CDR3 consists of 17 residues. With 1 base removed from V and 1 base from J, the gap between germline ends came to 16 bases. Germline V gene data show CDR1 as SGHDN and CDR2 as FVKESK. The CDR3 DNA follows: TGTGCCAGCAGCCAAGTGTTTGGTTGGACAGAGAACACTGAAGCTTTCTTT. This gives the protein CASSQVFGWTENTEAFF.

This clonotype was detected ten times or more. The chain carries TRBV7-2 and TRBJ1-5; 8 nucleotides match TRBD1. Looked up from germline, CDR1 is SGHTA and CDR2 is FQGNSA. V dropped 5 bases and J dropped 3; count of bases not matched to a gene: 9. The CDR3 loop spans 16 amino acids. This CDR3 is CASSPYGTGNNQPQHF. The CDR3 nucleotides are TGTGCCAGCAGCCCCTACGGGACAGGCAACAATCAGCCCCAGCATTTT. The variable domain in full, completed from reference TRBV7-2 and TRBJ1-5, reads GAGVSQSPSNKVTEKGKDVELRCDPISGHTALYWYRQSLGQGLEFLIYFQGNSAPDKSGLPSDRFSAERTGGSVSTLTIQRTQQEDSAVYLCASSPYGTGNNQPQHFGDGTRLSIL.

As DNA, the CDR3 is TGCGCCAGCAGCACAGCGCGGGGGTACTCTGGGGGGGAGTCCTACAATGAGCAGTTCTTC. The encoded protein is CASSTARGYSGGESYNEQFF. This sequence joins TRBV4-3 and TRBJ2-1; 7 bases align to TRBD2. Germline V gene sequence: CDR1 LGHNA, CDR2 YSLEER. V lost 5 bases to trimming and J lost 1 base; unmatched junction nucleotides: 20. This CDR3 is 20 amino acids long.

This clonotype was recorded a few times. This chain connects TRBV12-3 or TRBV12-4 to TRBJ2-1, with TRBD2 matching over 13 bases. CDR3 length: 18 residues. V trimming: 5 bases; J trimming: 3 bases; junction bases outside the gene matches: 10. CDR3 residues: CASSRLAGGLKGYNEQFF. Here the CDR3 DNA reads TGTGCCAGCAGTAGACTAGCGGGAGGTCTTAAGGGCTACAATGAGCAGTTCTTC.

This clonotype was counted between two and nine times. The gene calls are TRBV6-6 and TRBJ2-7; 7 positions match TRBD1. Germline CDR1 MNHNY, CDR2 SVGAGI (reference sequence). The CDR3 length is 14 residues. The ends lost 5 bases at V and 1 base at J; junction bases unmatched: 5. CDR3 sequence (DNA): TGTGCCAGCAGTCCTCCGGGACAGTCCTACGAGCAGTACTTC. Its translation is CASSPPGQSYEQYF.

V is TRBV10-3 and J is TRBJ1-5; the D gene is possibly TRBD1 (5 bases). CDR3 length: 14 residues. In germline, CDR1 is ENHRY, CDR2 SYGVKD. Trimming stripped 0 bases from V and 4 bases from J, with 7 bases between. The DNA of the CDR3 is TGTGCCATCAGTGAGTCGACAGAAAATCAGCCCCAGCATTTT. This sequence encodes CAISESTENQPQHF.

V and J are TRBV7-6 and TRBJ2-7; 8 positions match TRBD1. V was pared by 2 bases and J by 7 bases, with 4 bases of the junction left unmatched. Per germline, CDR1 SGHVS and CDR2 FNYEAQ. The CDR3 runs to 13 residues. The chain's CDR3 is CASSLQGAGEQYV. For the CDR3, the DNA is TGTGCCAGCAGCTTACAGGGGGCGGGGGAGCAGTACGTC.

This clonotype was recorded many times. The chain uses TRBV7-2 and TRBJ2-3; 13 bases align to TRBD2. The V gene end was trimmed by 5 bases and the J gene end by 3 bases; junction bases not matched to a gene: 8. CDR1 and CDR2 from the germline V gene are SGHTA and FQGNSA. CDR3 length: 17 amino acids. The CDR3 nucleotides read TGTGCCAGCAGCCGTACTAGCGGGAGGGCCTTGACAGATACGCAGTATTTT. Translating it yields CASSRTSGRALTDTQYF.

The V gene is TRBV7-3, the J gene TRBJ1-4; D may be TRBD1 (6 bases). This CDR3 is built from 14 residues. Germline lookup yields CDR1 SGHTA and CDR2 FQGTGA. Trimming pared 4 bases from V and 2 bases from J, leaving 8 bases between. The CDR3 DNA reads as TGTGCCAGCAGCTCTCAGGGGACTAATGAAAAACTGTTTTTT. Amino acid sequence: CASSSQGTNEKLFF.

The chain employs TRBV4-3 and TRBJ2-6, with TRBD2 identical over 9 bases. With V trimmed by 4 bases and J by 0 bases, 1 base remained unmatched. Per germline, CDR1 LGHNA and CDR2 YSLEER. The CDR3 is 16 residues long. DNA of the CDR3: TGCGCCAGCAGCCCTAGCGGGGCCTCTGGGGCCAACGTCCTGACTTTC. Amino acids: CASSPSGASGANVLTF.

A word on this clonotype: The junction and the germline gene differ at one end; a read error may be behind it. The chain carries TRBV27 and TRBJ2-1; D uncertain. The CDR3 has 13 amino acids. Per the germline V gene, CDR1 is MNHEY and CDR2 is SMNVEV (reference sequence). The CDR3 protein is CASSLTSNNEQFF. DNA for the CDR3: TGTGCCAGCAGTTTAACCTCCAACAATGAGCAGTTCTTC.

The rearrangement joins TRBV7-2 to TRBJ1-3; D might be TRBD1 (5 bases). The V end was cut by 3 bases, the J end by 5 bases, with 14 bases between. The CDR3 sequence is 15 residues long. Germline V gene sequence: CDR1 SGHTA, CDR2 FQGNSA. The CDR3 region has the DNA TGTGCCAGCAGCTTGGCCGGGACGGGGAGAAACACCATATATTTT. Translation gives CASSLAGTGRNTIYF.

The rearrangement links TRBV6-2 or TRBV6-3 to TRBJ2-5; tentative D call: TRBD2 (6 bases). CDR1 and CDR2 (germline): MNHEY, SVGEGT. The CDR3 totals 14 residues. Trimming cost V 2 bases and J 4 bases, with 11 bases left between them. CDR3 nucleotide sequence: TGTGCCAGCAGTTACGCGCAGGGAGGAGAGACCCAGTACTTC. Its protein product is CASSYAQGGETQYF.

J is TRBJ2-7 and V is TRBV29-1, with D possibly matching TRBD1 (6 bases). The germline gives CDR1 SQVTM, CDR2 ANQGSEA. With 2 bases removed from V and 4 bases from J, the gap between germline ends came to 12 bases. The length of the CDR3 is 13 residues. The DNA of the CDR3 is TGCAGCGTTGAAAAACAGGGATCATACGAGCAGTACTTC. This codes for CSVEKQGSYEQYF.

This clonotype showed up just a few times. The chain links TRBV6-5 to TRBJ1-2; D unresolved. The germline V gene encodes CDR1 MNHEY and CDR2 SVGAGI. Trimming shortened V by 0 bases and J by 3 bases, and 14 bases separated the two germline ends. The CDR3 sequence is 16 residues long. DNA for the CDR3: TGTGCCAGCAGTTACTCATGGGGAGCTACAGACTATGGCTACACCTTC. It is translated as CASSYSWGATDYGYTF.

V gene TRBV6-6 combines with J gene TRBJ1-5; 8 bases align to TRBD1. This CDR3 has 14 amino acids. J gave up 2 bases and V 5 bases, and 2 bases lay outside the gene matches. Germline V lookup: CDR1 MNHNY, CDR2 SVGAGI (reference sequence). The CDR3 DNA follows: TGTGCCAGCAGTGGACAGGGTCGCAATCAGCCCCAGCATTTT. Its translation: CASSGQGRNQPQHF.